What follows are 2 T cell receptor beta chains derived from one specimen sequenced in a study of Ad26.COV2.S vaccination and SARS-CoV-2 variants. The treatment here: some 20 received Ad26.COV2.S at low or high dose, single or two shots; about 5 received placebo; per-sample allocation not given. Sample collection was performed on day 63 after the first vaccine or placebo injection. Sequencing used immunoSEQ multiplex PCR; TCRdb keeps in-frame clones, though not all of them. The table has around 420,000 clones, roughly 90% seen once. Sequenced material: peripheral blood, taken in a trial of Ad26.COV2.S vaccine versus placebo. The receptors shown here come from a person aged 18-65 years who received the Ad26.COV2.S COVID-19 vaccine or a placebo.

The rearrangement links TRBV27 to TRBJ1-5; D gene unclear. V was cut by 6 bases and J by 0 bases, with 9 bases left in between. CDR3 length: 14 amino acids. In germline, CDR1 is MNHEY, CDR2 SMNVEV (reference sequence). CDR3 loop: CASSLTGSNQPQHF. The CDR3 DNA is TGTGCCAGCAGCTTAACGGGTAGCAATCAGCCCCAGCATTTT.

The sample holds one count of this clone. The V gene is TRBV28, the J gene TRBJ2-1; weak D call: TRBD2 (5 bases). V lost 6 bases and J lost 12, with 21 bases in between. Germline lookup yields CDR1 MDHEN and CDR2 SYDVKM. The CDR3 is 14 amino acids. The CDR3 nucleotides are TGTGCCAGCAGGCCCCCCGGCGTAATGGCGGGGCAGTTCTTC. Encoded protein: CASRPPGVMAGQFF.